The following is a T cell receptor (beta chain) sequence with its context. What it binds is unknown. Using viral peptide pools, the ViraFEST assay grew out antigen-specific CD4+ T cells prior to sequencing. CD4+ T cell isolation took place after less than 13 days of culture. The vaccine given was either BNT162b2 or mRNA-1273, in two doses. Vaccinees lacked prior SARS-CoV-2 infection and tested negative for nucleocapsid antibodies. This sample is drawn from a study of vaccination effects on CD4 cells after COVID-19. General observations from the study: By a late point after vaccination, infection- and vaccine-induced clones had shrunk markedly through clonal contraction.

The method was immunoSEQ multiplex PCR; TCRdb's version includes in-frame clones alone and lacks a portion of them. Of approximately 25,000 clones detected, 80% to 90% appear once; the ten largest clones hold almost 1.5%. V was pared by 5 bases and J by 2 bases, with 13 bases between. Germline-derived CDR1 and CDR2 are SGHTA and FQGNSA. The CDR3 has 15 amino acids. The sample consisted of CD4+ T cells from PBMCs cultured with HCoV-NL63 spike peptides, taken after COVID-19 vaccination. This chain links TRBV7-2 with TRBJ1-3; D gene uncertain. The source of this sequence is a human donor who received a COVID-19 vaccine. Some clones in this sample may be carry-over from other donors' samples. The CDR3 region is CASSRLGNPGNTIYF. For the CDR3, the DNA is TGTGCCAGCAGCCGCCTCGGTAACCCTGGAAACACCATATATTTT.